These 2 T cell receptor beta chains came from one sample sequenced in a study of blood T cell repertoires in COVID-19. Generated by immunoSEQ multiplex PCR, the TCRdb table keeps only in-frame clones and is missing some. The profile shows about 370,000 clones, 85% to 90% of them singletons. Sequencing was performed on PBMCs or T cells enriched from blood (not recorded which). The receptors derive from a man aged 18 to 30 who had recovered from COVID-19.

This clone appeared a single time. The rearrangement links TRBV11-3 to TRBJ2-1; 9 nucleotides match TRBD2. J was trimmed by 5 bases and V by 5 bases; bases with no gene match: 7. Germline V lookup: CDR1 SGHNT, CDR2 YENEEA. This CDR3 region has 15 residues. For the CDR3, the DNA is TGTGCCAGCAGCCTTAGCGGGGGCCCACACAATGAGCAGTTCTTC. Translation gives CASSLSGGPHNEQFF.

This chain joins TRBV7-2 and TRBJ1-1; D not resolved. Germline CDR1 is SGHTA and CDR2 is FQGNSA. Trimming shortened V by 5 bases and J by 1 base, and 20 bases separated the two germline ends. The CDR3 contains 17 residues. CDR3 nucleotide sequence: TGTGCCAGCAGCCCCCGAGGGATAAGTTGGGGGAACACTGAAGCTTTCTTT. Translation: CASSPRGISWGNTEAFF.